This section outlines one T cell receptor (beta chain) sequence together with its context. The source of the sample is a study of shared clonotypes between healthy human individuals. Produced via immunoSEQ multiplex PCR; TCRdb's table is partial and in-frame only. The sample carries 2 million to 2.5 million clones, more than 85% recorded once. The sequencing input was naive CD4+ T cells from PBMCs. The subset was: CD45RA+ positively selected. This clonotype was sampled from a man younger than 35 in good health. Some clones in this sample may be carry-over from other donors' samples.

This CDR3 is CAWSVVLKNTEAFF. CDR3 DNA: TGTGCCTGGAGTGTAGTGCTAAAGAACACTGAAGCTTTCTTT. The chain has TRBV30 and TRBJ1-1; D not resolved. The CDR3 is made up of 14 amino acids. Trimming cost V 0 bases and J 1 base, with 9 bases left between them. Germline V gene sequence: CDR1 GTSNPN, CDR2 SVGIG (reference sequence).